One sample yielded the 13 T cell receptor beta chains listed below, sequenced in a study of blood T cell repertoires in COVID-19. Using immunoSEQ multiplex PCR, the repertoire was profiled, and TCRdb retains in-frame clones only, with some absent. The sample consists of 300,000 to 400,000 clones, roughly nine tenths of them appearing once. The material sequenced was peripheral blood. These receptors originate from a young woman with COVID-19, enrolled during active disease.

Only one count was recorded for this clone. The rearrangement links TRBV5-5 to TRBJ2-1; 10 bases line up with TRBD1. Germline CDR1 and CDR2: SGHKS and YYEKEE (reference sequence). The CDR3 covers 14 residues. V was pared by 6 bases and J by 4 bases, with 4 bases of the junction left unmatched. The CDR3, as DNA: TGTGCCAGCAAGACAGGGGGCACGTACAATGAGCAGTTCTTC. Protein: CASKTGGTYNEQFF.

The gene calls are TRBV5-6 and TRBJ2-1; TRBD2 agrees at 9 bases. The V segment lost 3 bases and the J segment 6 bases; nucleotides outside the gene matches: 4. CDR1 is SGHDT, CDR2 YYEEEE, per germline. The CDR3 is 14 amino acids. Here the CDR3 reads CASSSGGRVNEQFF. The CDR3 DNA reads TGTGCCAGCAGCTCCGGCGGGAGGGTCAATGAGCAGTTCTTC.

The CDR3 loop reads CASTAEGATDTQYF. CDR3 nucleotide sequence: TGTGCCAGCACCGCGGAGGGGGCCACAGATACGCAGTATTTT. J is TRBJ2-3 and V is TRBV7-9; possibly TRBD1 for D (7 bases). Germline CDR1 reads SEHNR; CDR2 reads FQNEAQ (reference sequence). The CDR3 is 14 residues long. Trimming removed 7 bases from V and 2 bases from J, with 13 bases in between.

In its sample, this clone was seen once. Distinct nucleotide sequences in the sample also encode this CDR3. The chain uses TRBV27 and TRBJ2-7, with 9 bases fitting TRBD2. There are 15 residues in the CDR3. CDR1 is MNHEY and CDR2 is SMNVEV in the germline V gene (reference sequence). The J segment lost 2 bases and the V segment lost 0 bases, leaving 2 bases of the junction unmatched. The CDR3 loop is CASSLSPSGTYEQYF. The CDR3, as DNA: TGTGCCAGCAGTTTATCGCCTAGCGGGACCTACGAGCAGTACTTC.

This clone was seen a single time. The chain recombines TRBV14 with TRBJ1-1; D possibly corresponds to TRBD1 (6 bases). This CDR3 spans 14 amino acids. Germline V gene sequence: CDR1 SGHDN, CDR2 FVKESK. V lost 4 bases and J lost 4, with 13 bases in between. CDR3 bases: TGTGCCAGCAGCCTTGGGAGGGGGGGCACTGAAGCTTTCTTT. Translated, it gives CASSLGRGGTEAFF.

The J gene is TRBJ1-5, the V gene TRBV18; D unresolved. Germline V gene sequence: CDR1 KGHSH, CDR2 LQKENI. This CDR3 comprises 14 residues. V dropped 2 bases and J dropped 4 bases, with 9 bases sitting between them. CDR3 DNA: TGTGCCAGCTCACCATCGGCGGCTAATCAGCCCCAGCATTTT. Its translation is CASSPSAANQPQHF.

The chain couples TRBV12-3 or TRBV12-4 to TRBJ2-7, with TRBD1 matching 8 bases. The CDR3 length is 13 residues. Losses at the gene ends were 3 bases for V and 7 bases for J; bases not matched to a gene: 5. The CDR3 sequence is CASSFGQGGEQYF. The CDR3 DNA reads as TGTGCCAGCAGTTTTGGACAGGGTGGAGAGCAGTACTTC.

This CDR3 is CASSANGPGYGYTF. CDR3 DNA: TGTGCCAGCAGCGCTAACGGACCAGGGTATGGCTACACCTTC. This chain joins TRBV7-2 and TRBJ1-2; D is possibly TRBD1 (5 bases). CDR1 and CDR2 (germline): SGHTA, FQGNSA. The CDR3 loop spans 14 amino acids. Trimming cost V 5 bases and J 5 bases, with 15 bases left between them.

The J gene is TRBJ2-5, the V gene TRBV30; 7 nucleotides align to TRBD2. The CDR3 sequence is 13 residues long. With V trimmed by 1 base and J by 5 bases, 4 bases remained unmatched. Germline lookup yields CDR1 GTSNPN and CDR2 SVGIG (reference sequence). The CDR3 here is CAWSGGRMETQYF. Here the CDR3 DNA reads TGTGCCTGGAGTGGCGGGAGAATGGAGACCCAGTACTTC.

This chain uses TRBV11-2 with TRBJ2-3; 7 bases are shared with TRBD2. With 3 bases clipped from V and 5 bases from J, the junction kept 8 bases outside the gene matches. The CDR3 consists of 15 residues. In germline, CDR1 is SGHAT, CDR2 FQNNGV. DNA for the CDR3: TGTGCCAGCAGCTTGCGAGGGAGGGTAGAAGATACGCAGTATTTT. Protein product: CASSLRGRVEDTQYF.

This clone was found once. The chain couples TRBV27 to TRBJ1-1, with unresolved D. V gave up 7 bases and J gave up 4 bases, with 16 bases separating them. The CDR3 totals 14 residues. From germline, CDR1 is MNHEY and CDR2 SMNVEV (reference sequence). CDR3 amino acids: CASKGGTTSTEAFF. As DNA, the CDR3 is TGTGCCAGCAAGGGAGGTACAACTAGCACTGAAGCTTTCTTT.

The chain joins TRBV2 to TRBJ1-1, with TRBD1 as a possible D gene (6 bases). The V end was cut by 6 bases, the J end by 4 bases, with 15 bases between. The CDR3 sequence is 14 residues long. Germline CDR1 SNHLY, CDR2 FYNNEI. The chain's CDR3 is CASRASTGFTEAFF. DNA for the CDR3: TGTGCCAGCAGAGCTAGTACAGGGTTCACTGAAGCTTTCTTT.

The chain recombines TRBV19 with TRBJ2-5; 9 bases fit TRBD1. CDR3 size: 13 residues. After removal of 8 bases from V and 5 bases from J, the junction contained 6 bases not matched to a gene. Looked up from germline, CDR1 is LNHDA and CDR2 is SQIVND (reference sequence). The CDR3 loop is CASSGQGYETQYF. In nucleotides, the CDR3 is TGTGCCAGTTCCGGACAGGGGTACGAGACCCAGTACTTC.